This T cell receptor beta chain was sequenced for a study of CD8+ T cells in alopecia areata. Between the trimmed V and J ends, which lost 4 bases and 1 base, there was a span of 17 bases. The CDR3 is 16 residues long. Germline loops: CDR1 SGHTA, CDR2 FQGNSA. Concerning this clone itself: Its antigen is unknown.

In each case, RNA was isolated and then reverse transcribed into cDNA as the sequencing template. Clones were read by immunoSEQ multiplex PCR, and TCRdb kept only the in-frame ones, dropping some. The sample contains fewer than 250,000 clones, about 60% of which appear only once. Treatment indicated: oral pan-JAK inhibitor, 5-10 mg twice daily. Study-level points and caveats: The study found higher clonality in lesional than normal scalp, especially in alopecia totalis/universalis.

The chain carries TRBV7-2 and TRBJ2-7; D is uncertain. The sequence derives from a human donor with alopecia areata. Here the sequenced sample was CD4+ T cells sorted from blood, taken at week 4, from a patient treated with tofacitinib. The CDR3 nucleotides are TGTGCCAGCAGCTCGAAGGCGGCAGATCCTTCCTACGAGCAGTACTTC. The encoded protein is CASSSKAADPSYEQYF.